This T cell receptor beta chain is from a study of blood T cells in healthy people across ages (dated by TCRdb to about 2015). For the study in its entirety: In model experiments, template switching captured about one uniquely barcoded TCR beta cDNA molecule for every two T cells. Using deep sequencing normalized with unique cDNA molecular identifiers, the study measured how TCR beta repertoire diversity changes with age. The donors were divided into four age groups: young (average approximately 17 years), middle-aged (under 40), aged (roughly 66) and long-lived (roughly 82). To avoid experimental bias, donors of different ages were spread randomly across the sequencing lanes. The study analyzed two additional independent replicas of 1 million unique cDNA reads from the same blood draw for two donors, one aged 18 to 30 and one aged 80 or older. Study-level results and caveats: Estimates of total diversity based on one million sequenced T cells were considered lower bounds and underestimates. As age increased, observed TCR beta diversity per million T cells dropped in a roughly linear way, and a significant reduction was already evident by age 40. Because the CMV infection status of the donors was unknown, age-related changes in expanded clonotypes may potentially have been confounded. Since profiling was done on bulk unsorted PBMCs, naive and antigen-experienced compartments could not be conclusively compared. Observed TCR beta diversity correlated strongly with the percentage of naive T cells measured by flow cytometry. The long-lived group showed more naive CD4+ T cells, fewer expanded clones and increased TCR diversity than the aged group, suggesting age selection.

From the cysteine through the phenylalanine, the CDR3 covers 17 amino acids. The entry retains the CDR3 DNA only, 51 bases that are in frame from base 1. Based on the germline V gene (reference sequence), the CDR1 and CDR2 sequences are MNHEY and SMNVEV. Donors were a few dozen systemically healthy Caucasian individuals from Russia aged roughly 6 to 95 years. Around 10 milliliters of peripheral blood were drawn from each donor into EDTA-treated Vacutainer tubes. Ficoll-Paque density-gradient centrifugation was used to isolate PBMCs, with at least 7 million per sample. Total RNA was extracted from PBMCs with Trizol reagent, with at least 6 micrograms obtained per sample. Naive CD45RAhigh/CD27high T cell percentages were measured by flow cytometry on a PBMC aliquot from every donor. Libraries were constructed by 5' RACE. Data came from an Illumina HiSeq 2500. A second about 7 to 12 cycle PCR used a sample-barcoded 5' primer and a J-beta primer mix. A template-switch 5' adaptor carrying 12 random nucleotides introduced a unique molecular identifier onto each TCR beta cDNA molecule. Each sample yielded at least 2.5 million CDR3-containing paired-end reads. All of the RNA was converted into first-strand cDNA using the Mint cDNA synthesis kit, with a TRBC-specific oligonucleotide serving as the primer. Following uracil-DNA glycosylase treatment, a first 18-cycle PCR with universal primers M1SS and BC2_uni_R was performed on all cDNA. On the authors' methods: For normalization, 1 million high-quality reads, each with a distinct molecular identifier, were randomly selected from each sample. Instead of being binned into consensus sequences, reads that shared molecular identifiers were thrown out. MiTCR, run with a Q25 quality threshold and the strictest error-elimination algorithm, handled CDR3 identification, clonotype clustering and error correction. A nonparametric unseen species model with Euler transformation was used to estimate lower-bound total TCR beta diversity. TCRdb reprocessing: public reads trimmed at Q25 with fastp, clones called with MiXCR, in-frame beta chains kept. CDR3 protein sequences are deduplicated, and each keeps its most common genes and DNA. Clone size and V and J calls follow TCRdb, not the original study. The table for this sample lists almost 1 million distinct CDR3 sequences; roughly half of them were counted only once. The top ten clonotypes cover about a fifth of the sample.

To note about this clonotype: Its recognized antigen is unknown. No much larger clone exists at a distance of one base, and base qualities are not known.

This sequence originates from a woman in her fifties or sixties in good health. The sequencing input was blood. This receptor chain uses TRBV27 and TRBJ2-4; TRBD2 could be the D gene, as 5 bases match. The assigned J gene may be wrong: the sequence end matches TRBJ2-7 better. The DNA sequence reads TGTGCCAGCAGTTTTCGGCGCCGGAGCGGAGCCACTTACGAGCAGTACTTC. This encodes CASSFRRRSGATYEQYF.